This is a list of T cell receptor beta chains from one sample in a study of cytomegalovirus exposure and HLA in healthy donors. Only in-frame clones appear in the TCRdb table, and some are missing; sequencing was by immunoSEQ multiplex PCR. The data hold 300,000 or so clones, with approximately 85% observed a single time. Sample: PBMCs. These receptors were taken from a young man in good health and CMV-seronegative. Each CDR3 is given with its conserved first and last residue. A D gene is named only where the DNA matches it firmly. Size tells how often a clone was seen (once, few, many) or the class of an expanded clone, and some rows leave it out.

>TRBJ2-7|NA|NA|TRBV4-1
TGCGCCAGCAGCCACAGGGTTTCCTACGAGCAGTACTTC
CASSHRVSYEQYF
>TRBJ2-3|once|NA|TRBV5-8
TGTGCCAGCAGGCTAAGGGGTGCGGATACGCAGTATTTT
CASRLRGADTQYF
>TRBJ2-3|NA|NA|TRBV6-1
TGTGCCAGCAATCTAGCTAACACAGATACGCAGTATTTT
CASNLANTDTQYF
>TRBJ2-1|once|NA|TRBV7-9
TGTGCCAGCAGCTTAGGGACTTATGAGCAGTTCTTC
CASSLGTYEQFF
>TRBJ1-3|NA|NA|TRBV7-2
TGTGCCAGCAGCTTAGTCAAGAGCTCTGGAAACACCATATATTTT
CASSLVKSSGNTIYF
>TRBJ1-4|NA|NA|TRBV7-9
TGTGCCAGCAGCTTCACTGAAGAGACTAATGAAAAACTGTTTTTT
CASSFTEETNEKLFF
>TRBJ2-7|NA|NA|TRBV5-3
TGTGCCAGAAGCTTGGGCGGTTACTTC
CARSLGGYF
>TRBJ1-3|NA|TRBD1|TRBV5-1
TGCGCCAGCAGCGAACAGGGGAAGACTGGAAACACCATATATTTT
CASSEQGKTGNTIYF
>TRBJ2-3|NA|NA|TRBV7-9
TGTGCCAGCAGCTTAGAGGAGGGAGGGGGGCTGGAAGATACGCAGTATTTT
CASSLEEGGGLEDTQYF
>TRBJ1-3|NA|NA|TRBV6-1
TGTGCCAGCAGTGAAGCGGGGGGTTGGAGCTCTGGAAACACCATATATTTT
CASSEAGGWSSGNTIYF
>TRBJ1-6|NA|TRBD1|TRBV19
TGTGCCAGTAGTCCGGACAGGGGCTACAATTCACCCCTCCACTTT
CASSPDRGYNSPLHF
>TRBJ2-3|NA|NA|TRBV11-3
TGTGCCAGCAGCATCAATCCAGATACGCAGTATTTT
CASSINPDTQYF
>TRBJ1-1|NA|NA|TRBV4-1
TGCGCCAGCAGCCTTGGGGAGCCCACTGAAGCTTTCTTT
CASSLGEPTEAFF
>TRBJ2-3|NA|TRBD2|TRBV4-3
TGCGCCAGCAGCCCGAGGAATTTAGCGGGGCCCACAGATACGCAGTATTTT
CASSPRNLAGPTDTQYF
>TRBJ2-1|NA|TRBD2|TRBV6-4
TGTGCCAGCAGCGGTCTAGCGGGGGGTTACAATGAGCAGTTCTTC
CASSGLAGGYNEQFF
>TRBJ1-6|NA|TRBD1|TRBV18
TGTGCCAGCTCACCGGAACAGGGGGTAAATTCACCCCTCCACTTT
CASSPEQGVNSPLHF
>TRBJ1-1|NA|NA|TRBV7-8
TGTGCCAGCAGCTTTCAGAACAGTGACCTGAACACTGAAGCTTTCTTT
CASSFQNSDLNTEAFF
>TRBJ2-4|NA|TRBD2|TRBV4-3
TGCGCCAGCAGCCAAGACCGGGGGGGCATTCAGTACTTC
CASSQDRGGIQYF
>TRBJ2-7|few|NA|TRBV6-5
TGTGCCAGCAGTTCACCTGGACGGACAACTGGCGAGCAGTACTTC
CASSSPGRTTGEQYF
>TRBJ2-5|NA|NA|TRBV29-1
TGCAGCGTTCCCGAGGATCCGGCGACCCAGTACTTC
CSVPEDPATQYF
>TRBJ1-1|NA|TRBD1|TRBV19
TGTGCCAGTAGTAGGGGACAGACGAACACTGAAGCTTTCTTT
CASSRGQTNTEAFF
>TRBJ1-3|NA|NA|TRBV7-9
TGTGCCAGCAGCTTACAGTCCCTCATTAGAGGGACTCGCGGAAACACCATATATTTT
CASSLQSLIRGTRGNTIYF
>TRBJ2-7|NA|NA|TRBV5-1
TGCGCCAGCAGCTTGCTCCCAGGGGTGGGCTACGAGCAGTACTTC
CASSLLPGVGYEQYF
>TRBJ1-6|NA|NA|TRBV4-1
TGCGCCAGCAGCCAAGCCCAGGGTAATTCACCCCTCCACTTT
CASSQAQGNSPLHF
>TRBJ2-7|NA|TRBD1|TRBV27
TGTGCCAGCAGTCCCCCGGGACAGGAGCTCAGCAGGTACTTC
CASSPPGQELSRYF
>TRBJ2-1|NA|NA|TRBV2
TGTGCCAGCGACGACGGTCCAGGGTATGAGCAGTTCTTC
CASDDGPGYEQFF
>TRBJ2-7|NA|TRBD1|TRBV5-6
TGTGCCAGCAGCTTGGGTCTGGGGACAGTCACGCAGTACTTC
CASSLGLGTVTQYF
>TRBJ2-2|NA|NA|TRBV28
TGTGCCAGCAGGGAGGGCCACCTAGCGAACACCGGGGAGCTGTTTTTT
CASREGHLANTGELFF
>TRBJ1-5|NA|NA|TRBV18
TGTGCCAGCTCACCAACAGGGCAGGCAAATCAGCCCCAGCATTTT
CASSPTGQANQPQHF
>TRBJ1-5|NA|TRBD1|TRBV10-3
TGTGCCATCAGTGGGGGGACAGGGAATCAGCCCCAGCATTTT
CAISGGTGNQPQHF
>TRBJ2-3|NA|TRBD1|TRBV29-1
TGCAGCGTGACAGGGGTAGATACGCAGTATTTT
CSVTGVDTQYF
>TRBJ1-2|NA|NA|TRBV9
TGTGCCAGCAGCCCGGGACTTACTGGCTACACCTTC
CASSPGLTGYTF